Listed below are T cell receptor beta chains from one sample, sequenced in a study of cytomegalovirus exposure and HLA in healthy donors. The protocol was immunoSEQ multiplex PCR, while the TCRdb copy is restricted to in-frame clones and leaves out a portion. The repertoire holds approximately 160,000 clones, 85% to 90% seen once, with about 6% in the top ten. The specimen was PBMCs. The source of these receptors is a woman aged 30 to 39 in good health and CMV-seronegative. Each CDR3 is given with its conserved first and last residue. Each record gives: CDR3 protein, V gene, J gene, CDR3 length.

CASSLLSAEYEQYF,TRBV28,TRBJ2-7,14
CASSNPGRGYGYTF,TRBV6-5,TRBJ1-2,14
CASRADRGRYEQYF,TRBV28,TRBJ2-7,14
CASKGFVNEQFF,TRBV28,TRBJ2-1,12
CASSDRRGRVGQPQHF,TRBV6-4,TRBJ1-5,16
CASSLAGVTEAFF,TRBV5-4,TRBJ1-1,13
CASSLGGGSREQFF,TRBV11-2,TRBJ2-1,14
CASSARLAGFSTGELFF,TRBV7-2,TRBJ2-2,17
CASSEREGNTIYF,TRBV6-1,TRBJ1-3,13
CASSQETGGAYNEQFF,TRBV4-2,TRBJ2-1,16
CASSGPVIAGGSTDTQYF,TRBV10-1,TRBJ2-3,18
CASSLSAGLGSGELFF,TRBV11-1,TRBJ2-2,16
CASTQGARSGSMIETQYF,TRBV2,TRBJ2-5,18
CASSSRGWVEQFF,TRBV7-6,TRBJ2-1,13
CASSLHRTSTTNEQFF,TRBV5-1,TRBJ2-1,16
CASSLTPSGDNEQFF,TRBV7-3,TRBJ2-1,15
CASSGKQGSNEKLFF,TRBV7-9,TRBJ1-4,15
CASSPRTGGRANYGYTF,TRBV27,TRBJ1-2,17
CASSIQGATGELFF,TRBV7-3,TRBJ2-2,14
CASRATGVGTEAFF,TRBV13,TRBJ1-1,14
CASSLGTSGVTDTQYF,TRBV7-2,TRBJ2-3,16
CASSPDEFYGYTF,TRBV5-4,TRBJ1-2,13
CASSVEGALGNTIYF,TRBV9,TRBJ1-3,15
CASSLKIYSAGTSGTYEQYF,TRBV4-1,TRBJ2-7,20
CASSLSGSTYNEQFF,TRBV7-3,TRBJ2-1,15
CASSSPREAGADTQYF,TRBV28,TRBJ2-3,16
CATSRDRLAGVETQYF,TRBV15,TRBJ2-5,16
CASSQADSNEKLFF,TRBV4-3,TRBJ1-4,14
CASSVAGFTYEQYF,TRBV9,TRBJ2-7,14
CASSQGANTGELFF,TRBV19,TRBJ2-2,14
CSVRTGGFGYTF,TRBV29-1,TRBJ1-2,12